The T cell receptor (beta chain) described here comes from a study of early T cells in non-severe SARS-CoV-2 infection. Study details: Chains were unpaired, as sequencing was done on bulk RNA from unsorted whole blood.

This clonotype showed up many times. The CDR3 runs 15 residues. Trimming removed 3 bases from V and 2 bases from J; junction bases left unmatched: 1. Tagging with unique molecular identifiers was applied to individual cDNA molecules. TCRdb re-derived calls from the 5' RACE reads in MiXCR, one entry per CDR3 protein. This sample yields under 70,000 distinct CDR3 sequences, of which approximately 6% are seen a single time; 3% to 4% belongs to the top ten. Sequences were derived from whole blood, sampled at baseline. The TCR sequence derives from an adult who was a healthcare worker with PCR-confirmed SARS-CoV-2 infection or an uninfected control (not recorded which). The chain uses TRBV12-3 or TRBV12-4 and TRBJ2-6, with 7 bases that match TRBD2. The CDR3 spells CASSLRGTGANVLTF. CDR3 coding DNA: TGTGCCAGCAGTTTGCGGGGGACTGGGGCCAACGTCCTGACTTTC.